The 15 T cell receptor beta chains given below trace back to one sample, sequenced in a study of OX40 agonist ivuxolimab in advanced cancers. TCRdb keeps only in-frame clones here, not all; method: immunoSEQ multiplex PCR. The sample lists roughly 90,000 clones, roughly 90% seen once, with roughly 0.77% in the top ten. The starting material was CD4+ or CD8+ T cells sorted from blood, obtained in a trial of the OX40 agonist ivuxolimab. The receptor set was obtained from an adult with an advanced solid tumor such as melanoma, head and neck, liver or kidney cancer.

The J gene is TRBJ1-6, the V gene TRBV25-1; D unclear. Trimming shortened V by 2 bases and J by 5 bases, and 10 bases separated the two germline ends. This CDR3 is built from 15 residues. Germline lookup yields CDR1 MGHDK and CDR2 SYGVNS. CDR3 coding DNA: TGTGCCAGCAGTGAAGAGGCAGGCCATAATTCACCCCTCCACTTT. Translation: CASSEEAGHNSPLHF. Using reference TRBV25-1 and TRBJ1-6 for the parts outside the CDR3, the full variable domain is EADIYQTPRYLVIGTGKKITLECSQTMGHDKMYWYQQDPGMELHLIHYSYGVNSTEKGDLSSESTVSRIRTEHFPLTLESARPSHTSQYLCASSEEAGHNSPLHFGNGTRLTVT.

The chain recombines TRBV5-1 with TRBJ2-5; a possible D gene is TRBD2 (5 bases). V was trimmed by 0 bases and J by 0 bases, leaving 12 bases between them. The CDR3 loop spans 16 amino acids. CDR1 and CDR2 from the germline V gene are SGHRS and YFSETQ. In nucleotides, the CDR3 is TGCGCCAGCAGCTTGGCGAGGGTGCAGTACCAAGAGACCCAGTACTTC. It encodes CASSLARVQYQETQYF.

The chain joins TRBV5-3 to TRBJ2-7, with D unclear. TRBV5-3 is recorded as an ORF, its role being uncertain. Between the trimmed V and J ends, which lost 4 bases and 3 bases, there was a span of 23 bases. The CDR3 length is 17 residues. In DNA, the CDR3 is TGTGCCAGAAGCCTAGAACCAGAGCCCGACCCCTTCTACGAGCAGTACTTC. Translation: CARSLEPEPDPFYEQYF.

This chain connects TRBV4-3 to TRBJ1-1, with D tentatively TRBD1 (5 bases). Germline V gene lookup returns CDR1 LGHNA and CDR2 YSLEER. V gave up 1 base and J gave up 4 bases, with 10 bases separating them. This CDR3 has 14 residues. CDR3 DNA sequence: TGCGCCAGCAGCCAAGGGGGGGTTCCCACTGAAGCTTTCTTT. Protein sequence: CASSQGGVPTEAFF.

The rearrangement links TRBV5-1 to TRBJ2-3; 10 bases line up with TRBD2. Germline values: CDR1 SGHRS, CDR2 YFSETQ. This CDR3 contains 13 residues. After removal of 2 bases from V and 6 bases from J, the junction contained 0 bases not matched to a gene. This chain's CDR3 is CASSFSGGDTQYF. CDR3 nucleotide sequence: TGCGCCAGCAGCTTTAGCGGGGGGGATACGCAGTATTTT.

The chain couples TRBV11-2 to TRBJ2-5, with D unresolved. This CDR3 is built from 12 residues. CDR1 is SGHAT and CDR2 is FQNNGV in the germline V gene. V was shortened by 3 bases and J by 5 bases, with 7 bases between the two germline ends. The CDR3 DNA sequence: TGTGCCAGCAGCTTCCTACACGAGACCCAGTACTTC. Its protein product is CASSFLHETQYF. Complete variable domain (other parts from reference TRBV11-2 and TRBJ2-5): EAGVAQSPRYKIIEKRQSVAFWCNPISGHATLYWYQQILGQGPKLLIQFQNNGVVDDSQLPKDRFSAERLKGVDSTLKIQPAKLEDSAVYLCASSFLHETQYFGPGTRLLVL.

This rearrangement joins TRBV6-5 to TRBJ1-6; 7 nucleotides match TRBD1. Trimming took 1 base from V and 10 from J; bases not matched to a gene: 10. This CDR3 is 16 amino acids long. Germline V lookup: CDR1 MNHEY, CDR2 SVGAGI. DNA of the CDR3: TGTGCCAGCAGTTACTACTTGGGCAGGGGGGACTCACCCCTCCACTTT. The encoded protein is CASSYYLGRGDSPLHF.

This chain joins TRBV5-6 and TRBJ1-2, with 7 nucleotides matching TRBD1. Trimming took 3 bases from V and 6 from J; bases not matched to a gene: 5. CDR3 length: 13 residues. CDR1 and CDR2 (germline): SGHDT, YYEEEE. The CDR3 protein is CASSWGQGDGYTF. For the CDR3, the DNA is TGTGCCAGCAGCTGGGGCCAGGGGGATGGCTACACCTTC.

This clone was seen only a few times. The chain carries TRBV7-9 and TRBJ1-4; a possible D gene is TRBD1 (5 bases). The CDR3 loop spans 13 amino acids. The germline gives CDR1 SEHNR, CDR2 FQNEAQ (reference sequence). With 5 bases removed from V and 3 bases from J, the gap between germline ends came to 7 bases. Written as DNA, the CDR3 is TGTGCCAGCAGCCGGGACCCTAATGAAAAACTGTTTTTT. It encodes CASSRDPNEKLFF.

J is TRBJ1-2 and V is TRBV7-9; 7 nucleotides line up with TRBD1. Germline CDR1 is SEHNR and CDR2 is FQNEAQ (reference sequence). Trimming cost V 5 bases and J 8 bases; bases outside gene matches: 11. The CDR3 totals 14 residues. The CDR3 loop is CASSPTLDREGYTF. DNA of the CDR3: TGTGCCAGCAGCCCAACGCTAGACAGGGAGGGCTACACCTTC.

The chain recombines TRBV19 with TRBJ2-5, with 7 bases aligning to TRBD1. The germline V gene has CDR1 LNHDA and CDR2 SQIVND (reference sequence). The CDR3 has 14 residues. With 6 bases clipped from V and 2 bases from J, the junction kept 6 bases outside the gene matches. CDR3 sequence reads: CASSDRRGQETQYF. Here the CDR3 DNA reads TGTGCCAGTAGCGATCGCAGGGGGCAAGAGACCCAGTACTTC.

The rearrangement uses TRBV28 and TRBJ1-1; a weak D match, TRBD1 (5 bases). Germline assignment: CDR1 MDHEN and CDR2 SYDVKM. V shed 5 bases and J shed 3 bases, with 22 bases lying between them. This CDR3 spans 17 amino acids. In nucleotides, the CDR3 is TGTGCCAGCAGTCTTCTAGGGGCAGAACTTTGGGACACTGAAGCTTTCTTT. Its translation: CASSLLGAELWDTEAFF.

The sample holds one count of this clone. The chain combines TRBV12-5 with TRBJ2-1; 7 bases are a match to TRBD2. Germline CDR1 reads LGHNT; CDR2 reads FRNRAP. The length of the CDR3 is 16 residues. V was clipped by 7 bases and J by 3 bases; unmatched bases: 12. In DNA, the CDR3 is TGTGCTAGTGCCTTGGGAGAGAGCGGGGTCTACAATGAGCAGTTCTTC. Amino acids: CASALGESGVYNEQFF.

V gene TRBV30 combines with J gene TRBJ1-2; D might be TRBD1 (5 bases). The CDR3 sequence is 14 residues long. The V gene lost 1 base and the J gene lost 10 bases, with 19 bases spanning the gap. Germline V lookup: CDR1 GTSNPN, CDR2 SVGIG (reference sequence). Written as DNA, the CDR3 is TGTGCCTGGAGTGGCTACGGGGCAGGACACAACTACACCTTC. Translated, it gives CAWSGYGAGHNYTF.

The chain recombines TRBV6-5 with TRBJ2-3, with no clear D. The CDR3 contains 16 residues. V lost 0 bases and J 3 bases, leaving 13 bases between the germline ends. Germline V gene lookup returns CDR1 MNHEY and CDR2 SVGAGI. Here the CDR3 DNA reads TGTGCCAGCAGTTACTCGAAGTTAACGGGTACAGATACGCAGTATTTT. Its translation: CASSYSKLTGTDTQYF.